The T cell receptor beta chain under discussion was sequenced for a study of blood T cell repertoires in COVID-19. V gave up 3 bases and J gave up 5 bases, with 17 bases separating them. CDR1 and CDR2 from the germline V gene are LNHDA and SQIVND (reference sequence). This CDR3 comprises 15 residues. As processed by the authors: It was from reference gene primer amplification that nucleated cell counts were estimated. Clones were read by immunoSEQ multiplex PCR, and TCRdb kept only the in-frame ones, dropping some. D and trimming were read from the DNA, whereas the V and J calls and clone size are those reported in that table. The sample has about 180,000 clones, roughly 81% seen once; the top ten hold over 9.5%.

The chain has TRBV19 and TRBJ2-7, with D hard to call. The TCR originated in a woman of 80 years or more with COVID-19, enrolled during active disease. The sample comprised peripheral blood. This CDR3 reads CASSIGAVYHDEQYF. The DNA for the CDR3 is TGTGCCAGTAGTATCGGCGCGGTTTATCATGACGAGCAGTACTTC.